A single sample is the source of the 9 T cell receptor beta chains below, sequenced in a study of T cells in Graves' hyperthyroidism and ophthalmopathy. RNA transcripts provided the source from which TCR beta CDR3 regions were amplified. TCR CDR3 regions were first amplified by RT-PCR with HTBI primers. TCRdb used MiXCR to reprocess the multiplex PCR reads, holding one entry per CDR3 protein. The sample gives 250,000 to 300,000 distinct CDR3 sequences, about a sixth of which show up once; about 50% is in the top ten. Specimen: blood. The origin of the receptors is a woman aged 60 to 75 with Graves' ophthalmopathy.

This clonotype was seen at least ten times. This rearrangement joins TRBV28 to TRBJ2-1; tentatively, D is TRBD1 (5 bases). Germline-derived CDR1 and CDR2 are MDHEN and SYDVKM. This CDR3 is 14 amino acids long. Deletions cut 2 bases from V and 9 bases from J, with 14 bases between. The CDR3 coding sequence is TGTGCCAGCAGTTTAATCAGGGTCCAGGGTGAGCAGTTCTTC. This gives the protein CASSLIRVQGEQFF.

This clonotype was detected only a few times. This chain connects TRBV13 to TRBJ2-7, with 7 bases lining up with TRBD1. The germline V gene encodes CDR1 PRHDT and CDR2 FYEKMQ (reference sequence). The V segment lost 4 bases and the J segment 3 bases; nucleotides outside the gene matches: 18. The CDR3 is made up of 18 amino acids. CDR3 amino acids: CASSSLHSSTGTYYEQYF. DNA for the CDR3: TGTGCCAGCAGCTCACTGCACTCCTCGACAGGGACCTACTACGAGCAGTACTTC.

This clonotype was seen at least ten times. The chain has TRBV9 and TRBJ2-3; perhaps TRBD2 as D (7 bases). Trimming took 0 bases from V and 5 from J, leaving 19 bases between them. Germline CDR1 and CDR2: SGDLS and YYNGEE. The CDR3 is 17 amino acids. The DNA for the CDR3 is TGTGCCAGCAGCGTAGGTCCTAGCGGCAAAGGGGGAGATACGCAGTATTTT. The encoded protein is CASSVGPSGKGGDTQYF.

As concerns this clonotype: Possible read error: a much larger clone is one base away. The V gene is TRBV12-3 or TRBV12-4, the J gene TRBJ2-5; D is ambiguous. CDR3 length: 13 residues. The CDR3 loop is CANSLSDRQTQYF. The CDR3 coding sequence is TGTGCCAACAGTTTATCGGACCGTCAGACCCAGTACTTC.

V gene TRBV4-2 combines with J gene TRBJ1-4; 7 nucleotides agree with TRBD1. CDR1 and CDR2 from the germline V gene are LGHNA and YNFKEQ. This CDR3 is built from 15 residues. The ends lost 2 bases at V and 5 bases at J; junction bases unmatched: 5. CDR3 nucleotides: TGTGCCAGCAGCCAACGAGGACAGGCAAATGAAAAACTGTTTTTT. Its translation: CASSQRGQANEKLFF.

As regards this clonotype: One end of the junction fails to match germline, which may point to a read error. The chain combines TRBV6-2 or TRBV6-3 with TRBJ2-4; D is undetermined. This CDR3 is 14 amino acids long. Germline CDR1 and CDR2: MNHEY and SVGEGT. CDR3 coding DNA: TGTGCCAGCAGTGGATATTCGGCCAAAAACGTTCAGTACTTC. Translated: CASSGYSAKNVQYF.

This clonotype has at least ten counts. The chain recombines TRBV12-3 or TRBV12-4 with TRBJ2-2; 8 positions match TRBD2. J lost 7 bases, V lost 6 bases, and 10 bases had no gene match. This CDR3 is 15 amino acids long. The DNA of the CDR3 is TGTGCCAGCAGCTACTTTCGGGGGGGCGTCGGGGAGCTGTTTTTT. Its protein is CASSYFRGGVGELFF.

V usage is TRBV19 and J usage is TRBJ2-3; no clear D. Trimming took off 0 bases at V and 1 base at J, with 11 bases between the two ends. The CDR3 is 16 amino acids. Germline V gene data show CDR1 as LNHDA and CDR2 as SQIVND (reference sequence). The CDR3 loop is CASSIDRRLRTDTQYF. The CDR3 region has the DNA TGTGCCAGTAGTATAGATCGAAGATTGCGCACAGATACGCAGTATTTT.

This clonotype was detected once. The J gene is TRBJ2-7, the V gene TRBV5-4; D is undetermined. CDR1 is SGHNT and CDR2 is YYREEE in the germline V gene (reference sequence). V gave up 0 bases and J gave up 4 bases, with 5 bases separating them. This CDR3 comprises 12 residues. The CDR3: CASSLDEYEQYF. In nucleotides, the CDR3 is TGTGCCAGCAGCTTGGACGAATACGAGCAGTACTTC.